This T cell receptor beta chain was profiled in a study of T cell repertoires in cytomegalovirus infection. Study background: As its CMV epitopes, the study selected recently identified HLA-C-restricted and well-studied HLA-B-restricted targets.

TCRdb recomputed calls from the reads with MiXCR, one row per CDR3 protein. The sample holds 450,000 to 600,000 distinct CDR3 sequences, around 35% seen once. The germline gives CDR1 MNHEY, CDR2 SVGEGT. The CDR3 is made up of 13 amino acids. With 6 bases removed from V and 3 bases from J, the gap between germline ends came to 11 bases. To note about this clonotype: Its antigen is not identified.

The genes are TRBV6-2 or TRBV6-3 and TRBJ1-2; the D gene is possibly TRBD1 (6 bases). The TCR was taken from a human donor in good health (CMV status not recorded). Some clones in this sample may be carry-over from other donors' samples. The sample here was cultured PBMCs, taken from culture after CMV antigen stimulation. The CDR3 protein is CASRNRAYYGYTF. The CDR3 DNA sequence: TGTGCCAGCAGAAACAGGGCCTACTATGGCTACACCTTC.